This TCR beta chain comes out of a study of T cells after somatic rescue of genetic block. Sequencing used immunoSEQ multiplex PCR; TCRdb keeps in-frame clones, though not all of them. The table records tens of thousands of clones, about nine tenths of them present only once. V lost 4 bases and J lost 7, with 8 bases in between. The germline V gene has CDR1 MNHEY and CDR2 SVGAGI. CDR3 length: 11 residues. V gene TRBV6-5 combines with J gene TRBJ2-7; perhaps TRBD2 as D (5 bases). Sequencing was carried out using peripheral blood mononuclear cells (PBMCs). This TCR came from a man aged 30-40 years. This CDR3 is CASSSGLEQYF. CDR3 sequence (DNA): TGTGCCAGCAGTTCGGGATTGGAGCAGTACTTC.